Below, 30 T cell receptor beta chains from the same sample are listed, as sequenced in a study of T cell responses to AZD1222 COVID-19 vaccine. Data came from immunoSEQ multiplex PCR; TCRdb stores just in-frame clones and leaves some out. Of 180,000 or so clones in the sample, 85% to 95% were seen once. The sample here was peripheral blood, taken on day 0 of AZD1222 vaccination. These receptors were collected from an adult in good health.

A few counts support this clone. The J gene is TRBJ2-7, the V gene TRBV27, with 7 bases identical to TRBD1. After removal of 6 bases from V and 0 bases from J, the junction contained 11 bases not matched to a gene. CDR1 and CDR2 from the germline V gene are MNHEY and SMNVEV (reference sequence). CDR3 size: 16 residues. The CDR3 DNA is TGTGCCAGCAGCCTCTTTAAAGCAGGGGGCTCCTACGAGCAGTACTTC. It yields the protein CASSLFKAGGSYEQYF.

V and J are TRBV2 and TRBJ1-2; D gene unclear. V gave up 3 bases and J gave up 5 bases, with 16 bases separating them. Germline V gene data show CDR1 as SNHLY and CDR2 as FYNNEI. This CDR3 contains 15 residues. The CDR3 bases are TGTGCCAGCAGTGAGAAGATGGGCTCCCTATATGGCTACACCTTC. It encodes CASSEKMGSLYGYTF.

V and J are TRBV7-9 and TRBJ1-1, with D uncertain. Trimming took off 5 bases at V and 8 bases at J, with 15 bases between the two ends. Per the germline V gene, CDR1 is SEHNR and CDR2 is FQNEAQ (reference sequence). This CDR3 comprises 13 residues. The CDR3 region is CASSPTEAREAFF. For the CDR3, the DNA is TGTGCCAGCAGCCCAACGGAAGCAAGGGAAGCTTTCTTT.

This chain links TRBV11-3 with TRBJ2-3; TRBD1 might be the D (5 bases). This CDR3 contains 14 residues. CDR1 and CDR2 (germline): SGHNT, YENEEA. Deletions cut 5 bases from V and 1 base from J, with 10 bases between. CDR3 residues: CASSPGHRTDTQYF. The DNA for the CDR3 is TGTGCCAGCAGCCCCGGACATCGCACAGATACGCAGTATTTT.

The chain is built from TRBV5-1 and TRBJ2-1; 9 bases fit TRBD2. Trimming took 0 bases from V and 8 from J; bases not matched to a gene: 6. This CDR3 contains 15 residues. Germline values: CDR1 SGHRS, CDR2 YFSETQ. The CDR3 region is CASSLGVAGVDEQFF. Here the CDR3 DNA reads TGCGCCAGCAGCTTGGGCGTAGCGGGAGTCGATGAGCAGTTCTTC.

The chain links TRBV19 to TRBJ2-4; D gene unclear. With 9 bases removed from V and 8 bases from J, the gap between germline ends came to 11 bases. Germline V CDR1 and CDR2: LNHDA, SQIVND (reference sequence). The CDR3 is 11 residues long. The CDR3 sequence: CASRTEDIQYF. As DNA, the CDR3 is TGTGCCAGCAGGACCGAGGACATTCAGTACTTC.

The J gene is TRBJ1-2, the V gene TRBV5-4; D remains ambiguous. The V gene lost 3 bases and the J gene lost 3 bases, with 9 bases spanning the gap. This CDR3 spans 13 amino acids. CDR1 is SGHNT, CDR2 YYREEE, per germline (reference sequence). CDR3 DNA sequence: TGTGCCAGCAGCTCCCCGAGAGACTATGGCTACACCTTC. Residues: CASSSPRDYGYTF.

This clone has just one count. The same CDR3 arises from other DNA sequences in this sample as well. CDR3 region: CASRGYSNQPQHF. The CDR3 region has the DNA TGTGCCAGCCGGGGGTATAGCAATCAGCCCCAGCATTTT. The rearrangement uses TRBV28 and TRBJ1-5; D possibly corresponds to TRBD1 (5 bases). In germline, CDR1 is MDHEN, CDR2 SYDVKM. V was clipped by 8 bases and J by 0 bases, with 8 bases between them. The CDR3 sequence is 13 residues long.

This chain uses TRBV3-1 (or the pseudogene TRBV3-2) with TRBJ2-7; TRBD2 matches 10 bases. Per the germline V gene, CDR1 is LGHDT and CDR2 is YNNKEL (reference sequence). The CDR3 consists of 18 residues. V lost 2 bases to trimming and J lost 1 base; unmatched junction nucleotides: 11. DNA for the CDR3: TGTGCCAGCAGCCAACTAGCGGGAGAGGTGAGGCCGTCCTACGAGCAGTACTTC. This gives the protein CASSQLAGEVRPSYEQYF.

The chain couples TRBV7-9 to TRBJ2-7, with unresolved D. Germline CDR1 reads SEHNR; CDR2 reads FQNEAQ (reference sequence). The CDR3 contains 13 residues. V was cut by 4 bases and J by 8 bases, with 15 bases left in between. CDR3 nucleotides: TGTGCCAGCAGCTCGGACGGGTTCTCTAAGCAGTACTTC. This sequence encodes CASSSDGFSKQYF. Full variable domain (remainder filled in from reference TRBV7-9 and TRBJ2-7): DTGVSQNPRHKITKRGQNVTFRCDPISEHNRLYWYRQTLGQGPEFLTYFQNEAQLEKSRLLSDRFSAERPKGSFSTLEIQRTEQGDSAMYLCASSSDGFSKQYFGPGTRLTVT.

The V gene is TRBV10-3, the J gene TRBJ2-7; D unclear. V was cut by 8 bases and J by 5 bases, with 10 bases left in between. CDR1 ENHRY and CDR2 SYGVKD come from the germline V gene. CDR3 length: 11 residues. The CDR3 DNA reads as TGTGCCATCCTGGCTTTCCACGAGCAGTACTTC. Residues: CAILAFHEQYF.

This chain uses TRBV18 with TRBJ2-1; no reliable D call. Deletions cut 6 bases from V and 10 bases from J, with 19 bases between. The CDR3 extends over 14 amino acids. CDR1 is KGHSH, CDR2 LQKENI, per germline. DNA of the CDR3: TGTGCCAGCTCGTACGACGGAACCCTGAGGGAGCAGTTCTTC. Translation: CASSYDGTLREQFF.

The J gene is TRBJ1-1, the V gene TRBV19; D unresolved. Trimming took 7 bases from V and 0 from J, leaving 9 bases between them. There are 13 residues in the CDR3. Germline CDR1 LNHDA, CDR2 SQIVND (reference sequence). CDR3 in DNA: TGTGCCAGTACCGCGATAGTGAACACTGAAGCTTTCTTT. This gives the protein CASTAIVNTEAFF.

V usage is TRBV7-9 and J usage is TRBJ1-1; D may be TRBD1 (6 bases). Trimming shortened V by 1 base and J by 11 bases, and 14 bases separated the two germline ends. The CDR3 has 13 residues. From germline, CDR1 is SEHNR and CDR2 FQNEAQ (reference sequence). The CDR3 region has the DNA TGTGCCAGCAGCTTAGAGGGGAGGGGGACCGCTTTCTTT. Translating it yields CASSLEGRGTAFF.

This clone has a single count. The V call is TRBV19, the J call TRBJ1-5; D is unclear. Deletions cut 3 bases from V and 1 base from J, with 10 bases between. The germline CDR1 and CDR2 sequences are LNHDA and SQIVND (reference sequence). This CDR3 has 15 residues. The CDR3 reads CASSMSILSNQPQHF. As DNA, the CDR3 is TGTGCCAGTAGTATGTCCATATTGAGCAATCAGCCCCAGCATTTT. Using reference TRBV19 and TRBJ1-5 for the parts outside the CDR3, the full variable domain is DGGITQSPKYLFRKEGQNVTLSCEQNLNHDAMYWYRQDPGQGLRLIYYSQIVNDFQKGDIAEGYSVSREKKESFPLTVTSAQKNPTAFYLCASSMSILSNQPQHFGDGTRLSIL.

The gene calls are TRBV28 and TRBJ1-1; D is unclear. CDR1 is MDHEN and CDR2 is SYDVKM in the germline V gene. The CDR3 runs to 14 residues. V gave up 3 bases and J gave up 1 base, with 9 bases separating them. The CDR3, as DNA: TGTGCCAGCAGTTTCAGCACCAGGAACACTGAAGCTTTCTTT. Translating it yields CASSFSTRNTEAFF.

The V call is TRBV10-1, the J call TRBJ1-5; D is perhaps TRBD1 (5 bases). The germline V gene encodes CDR1 WNHNN and CDR2 SYGVQD (reference sequence). Trimming shortened V by 8 bases and J by 7 bases, and 15 bases separated the two germline ends. The CDR3 sequence is 13 residues long. DNA of the CDR3: TGCGCCAGCTCGGGAGGGGTCGGCCAGCCCCAGCATTTT. Translating gives CASSGGVGQPQHF.

This clone was detected once. The germline gene is not matched at one end of the junction; a read error may be the cause. The chain is built from TRBV12-3 or TRBV12-4 and TRBJ2-1; D not certain. The CDR3 covers 11 residues. Written as DNA, the CDR3 is TGTGCCAGCAGTATAGCTGGTGAGCAGTTCTTC. Its translation: CASSIAGEQFF.

The chain couples TRBV7-9 to TRBJ2-7, with D possibly being TRBD1 or TRBD2 (6 bases each). V gave up 2 bases and J gave up 3 bases, with 23 bases separating them. This CDR3 contains 18 residues. The germline V gene has CDR1 SEHNR and CDR2 FQNEAQ (reference sequence). CDR3 in amino acids: CASSLQAIGGQADYEQYF. The CDR3 nucleotides read TGTGCCAGCAGCTTACAAGCAATAGGGGGGCAGGCTGACTACGAGCAGTACTTC.

The gene calls are TRBV28 and TRBJ2-7; a possible D gene is TRBD1 (5 bases). The CDR3 is made up of 12 amino acids. Germline V gives CDR1 MDHEN, CDR2 SYDVKM. V was clipped by 3 bases and J by 2 bases, with 5 bases between them. CDR3 loop: CASSFRAYEQYF. The CDR3 nucleotides are TGTGCCAGCAGTTTCAGGGCCTACGAGCAGTACTTC. Together with reference TRBV28 and TRBJ2-7, the CDR3 gives the full variable domain: DVKVTQSSRYLVKRTGEKVFLECVQDMDHENMFWYRQDPGLGLRLIYFSYDVKMKEKGDIPEGYSVSREKKERFSLILESASTNQTSMYLCASSFRAYEQYFGPGTRLTVT.

This chain uses TRBV5-4 with TRBJ2-7; 7 nucleotides line up with TRBD2. V was pared by 4 bases and J by 6 bases, with 10 bases of the junction left unmatched. The CDR3 has 14 residues. The germline V gene has CDR1 SGHNT and CDR2 YYREEE (reference sequence). The DNA for the CDR3 is TGTGCCAGCAGCGAGCCCGAGCGGGACGGCGAGCAGTACTTC. As protein: CASSEPERDGEQYF. The whole variable domain, filled in from reference TRBV5-4 and TRBJ2-7, reads ETGVTQSPTHLIKTRGQQVTLRCSSQSGHNTVSWYQQALGQGPQFIFQYYREEENGRGNFPPRFSGLQFPNYSSELNVNALELDDSALYLCASSEPERDGEQYFGPGTRLTVT.

V usage is TRBV6-5 and J usage is TRBJ2-2, with D possibly being TRBD1 (5 bases). V was shortened by 7 bases and J by 4 bases, with 13 bases between the two germline ends. CDR3 size: 14 residues. CDR1 and CDR2 (germline): MNHEY, SVGAGI. The CDR3, as DNA: TGTGCCAGCACCGTAGCAGGGCCCACCGGGGAGCTGTTTTTT. Its protein is CASTVAGPTGELFF.

The gene calls are TRBV19 and TRBJ2-5, with D uncertain. V dropped 1 base and J dropped 5 bases, with 8 bases sitting between them. Germline-derived CDR1 and CDR2 are LNHDA and SQIVND (reference sequence). The CDR3 runs 13 residues. Here the CDR3 reads CASSIAGVETQYF. Here the CDR3 DNA reads TGTGCCAGTAGTATAGCTGGGGTGGAGACCCAGTACTTC.

About this clone: Germline and junction disagree at one end, which may indicate a read error. The chain links TRBV10-3 to TRBJ2-3; TRBD1 is a possible D gene (6 bases). The CDR3 runs to 15 residues. CDR1 ENHRY and CDR2 SYGVKD come from the germline V gene. CDR3 amino acids: CAITEGVRGSDTQYF. In DNA, the CDR3 is TGTGCCATCACTGAGGGGGTGAGGGGATCAGATACGCAGTATTTT.

This chain links TRBV28 with TRBJ2-2, with 14 bases identical to TRBD2. The V gene end was trimmed by 8 bases and the J gene end by 7 bases; junction bases not matched to a gene: 3. The CDR3 runs to 14 residues. Germline V gene sequence: CDR1 MDHEN, CDR2 SYDVKM. The CDR3 is CASQGLAGGGELFF. The CDR3, as DNA: TGTGCCAGCCAAGGACTAGCGGGAGGCGGGGAGCTGTTTTTT.

CDR3 DNA: TGTGCCACCAAGACAGGGGGGAACACTGAAGCTTTCTTT. Its protein is CATKTGGNTEAFF. The rearrangement links TRBV7-9 to TRBJ1-1, with 9 bases identical to TRBD1. This CDR3 spans 13 amino acids. The V gene end was trimmed by 10 bases and the J gene end by 1 base; junction bases not matched to a gene: 4. Germline CDR1 and CDR2: SEHNR and FQNEAQ (reference sequence).

The gene calls are TRBV5-1 and TRBJ1-3; 7 bases fit TRBD1. This CDR3 has 15 residues. V was pared by 4 bases and J by 2 bases, with 6 bases of the junction left unmatched. Germline loops: CDR1 SGHRS, CDR2 YFSETQ. The CDR3 region is CASSLGTATGNTIYF. CDR3 DNA sequence: TGCGCCAGCAGCCTAGGGACAGCGACTGGAAACACCATATATTTT.

The V call is TRBV7-3, the J call TRBJ2-2; D possibly uses TRBD1 or TRBD2 (5 bases each). The V end lost 2 bases, the J end lost 1 base, and 5 bases lay between the germline ends. This CDR3 is 14 amino acids long. Germline V gene sequence: CDR1 SGHTA, CDR2 FQGTGA. CDR3 nucleotides: TGTGCCAGCAGCTTAGGGGGGAACACCGGGGAGCTGTTTTTT. This sequence encodes CASSLGGNTGELFF.

The rearrangement uses TRBV11-3 and TRBJ2-5; D remains unclear. The CDR3 runs 15 residues. The V end lost 3 bases, the J end lost 2 bases, and 13 bases lay between the germline ends. The germline CDR1 and CDR2 sequences are SGHNT and YENEEA. The CDR3 sequence is CASSFGRGDQETQYF. The CDR3 DNA is TGTGCCAGCAGCTTTGGGCGTGGCGATCAAGAGACCCAGTACTTC.

This chain uses TRBV7-9 with TRBJ2-7; 9 bases map to TRBD1. Germline assignment: CDR1 SEHNR and CDR2 FQNEAQ (reference sequence). The V gene end was trimmed by 1 base and the J gene end by 5 bases; junction bases not matched to a gene: 6. This CDR3 has 15 residues. The CDR3 DNA sequence: TGTGCCAGCAGCTTAGATGGACAGGGGAAGAACGAGCAGTACTTC. Amino acid sequence: CASSLDGQGKNEQYF.